The next 27 T cell receptor beta chains were all read from a single sample in a study of cytomegalovirus exposure and HLA in healthy donors. The primer mix had 60 Vbeta and 13 Jbeta primers. This table comes from immunoSEQ multiplex PCR, and its TCRdb copy is limited to in-frame clones, with some not included. Of some 130,000 clones listed, 75% to 80% are singletons. The sample was PBMCs. The receptor set was obtained from a male donor in good health and CMV-seronegative.

The gene calls are TRBV15 and TRBJ1-4; no firm D call. The germline V gene encodes CDR1 LNHNV and CDR2 YYDKDF (reference sequence). This CDR3 is 11 amino acids long. Trimming pared 1 base from V and 14 bases from J, leaving 8 bases between. This chain's CDR3 is CATSRAGSLFF. CDR3 DNA sequence: TGTGCCACCAGCAGAGCCGGGTCCCTGTTTTTT. The full variable domain, its missing parts supplied by reference TRBV15 and TRBJ1-4, is DAMVIQNPRYQVTQFGKPVTLSCSQTLNHNVMYWYQQKSSQAPKLLFHYYDKDFNNEADTPDNFQSRRPNTSFCFLDIRSPGLGDTAMYLCATSRAGSLFFGSGTQLSVL.

The chain recombines TRBV7-9 with TRBJ2-7, with 8 bases identical to TRBD1. The CDR3 is made up of 15 amino acids. The V gene's germline CDR1 is SEHNR and CDR2 FQNEAQ (reference sequence). Trimming at V came to 1 base and at J to 3 bases, leaving 5 bases not matched to a gene. The CDR3 DNA reads TGTGCCAGCAGCTTAGTGGGACAGGAGAGCTACGAGCAGTACTTC. This translates into CASSLVGQESYEQYF. Looking up the rest from reference TRBV7-9 and TRBJ2-7 gives the full variable domain: DTGVSQNPRHKITKRGQNVTFRCDPISEHNRLYWYRQTLGQGPEFLTYFQNEAQLEKSRLLSDRFSAERPKGSFSTLEIQRTEQGDSAMYLCASSLVGQESYEQYFGPGTRLTVT.

The chain recombines TRBV25-1 with TRBJ2-7; 7 nucleotides align to TRBD1. The V and J ends lost 4 bases and 0 bases, in that order; junction bases with no gene match: 3. The germline gives CDR1 MGHDK, CDR2 SYGVNS. The CDR3 consists of 14 residues. This CDR3 reads CASSGGQSSYEQYF. DNA for the CDR3: TGTGCCAGCAGTGGGGGACAGAGCTCCTACGAGCAGTACTTC.

The chain joins TRBV29-1 to TRBJ2-1; 11 bases match TRBD2. The CDR3 is 14 residues long. Trimming cost V 8 bases and J 5 bases; bases outside gene matches: 8. Germline-derived CDR1 and CDR2 are SQVTM and ANQGSEA. The CDR3 is CSTRMGLADNEQFF. CDR3 DNA: TGCAGCACCCGGATGGGACTAGCGGACAATGAGCAGTTCTTC.

Only a few counts were recorded for this clone. CDR3 nucleotides: TGCGCCAGCAGGGGGACAGGGACCTACGAGCAGTACTTC. Protein sequence: CASRGTGTYEQYF. The V call is TRBV4-1, the J call TRBJ2-7, with 9 positions matching TRBD1. V lost 6 bases and J lost 2; bases outside the gene matches: 2. Germline-derived CDR1 and CDR2 are MGHRA and YSYEKL. CDR3 length: 13 residues.

The CDR3 protein is CASSDLRGKGNTIYF. DNA of the CDR3: TGTGCCAGCAGTGACTTAAGGGGTAAAGGAAACACCATATATTTT. This rearrangement joins TRBV2 to TRBJ1-3; possibly TRBD1 for D (5 bases). Germline V gene sequence: CDR1 SNHLY, CDR2 FYNNEI. The ends were cut back, 3 bases at V and 4 bases at J, with 13 bases in the middle. This CDR3 spans 15 amino acids.

This clone was counted a few times. The chain employs TRBV6-4 and TRBJ2-3, with TRBD1 identical over 11 bases. From germline, CDR1 is MRHNA and CDR2 SNTAGT. This CDR3 is built from 15 residues. The J segment lost 4 bases and the V segment lost 0 bases, leaving 0 bases of the junction unmatched. The CDR3 nucleotides are TGTGCCAGCAGTGACTCGGGACAGGGGGCAGATACGCAGTATTTT. Translation: CASSDSGQGADTQYF.

The sample holds a few counts of this clone. The CDR3 loop is CASSQDLFRGHPYGYTF. Written as DNA, the CDR3 is TGCGCCAGCAGCCAAGATCTATTCAGGGGACACCCCTATGGCTACACCTTC. The V and J genes are TRBV4-3 and TRBJ1-2; D perhaps matches TRBD1 (6 bases). CDR1 and CDR2 from the germline V gene are LGHNA and YSLEER. The ends were cut back, 0 bases at V and 4 bases at J, with 18 bases in the middle. The CDR3 sequence is 17 residues long.

As concerns this clone: Sequence at one end of the junction differs from germline and may be a read error. The rearrangement joins TRBV7-7 to TRBJ2-5; 9 nucleotides agree with TRBD2. The CDR3 totals 16 residues. Germline V gives CDR1 SSHAT, CDR2 FNYEAQ (reference sequence). CDR3 sequence: CASSSPGLAGLGTQYF. DNA of the CDR3: TGTGCTAGCAGCTCACCGGGACTAGCAGGCCTGGGGACCCAGTACTTC. The whole variable domain, filled in from reference TRBV7-7 and TRBJ2-5, reads GAGVSQSPRYKVTKRGQDVTLRCDPISSHATLYWYQQALGQGPEFLTYFNYEAQPDKSGLPSDRFSAERPEGSISTLTIQRTEQRDSAMYRCASSSPGLAGLGTQYFGPGTRLLVL.

V is TRBV7-2 and J is TRBJ2-6, with D possibly matching TRBD1 (6 bases). Germline V gene sequence: CDR1 SGHTA, CDR2 FQGNSA. Trimming removed 3 bases at V and 0 bases at J, with 15 bases between. The CDR3 runs 18 residues. The CDR3 protein is CASSFGGRGRSGANVLTF. The CDR3 nucleotides are TGTGCCAGCAGCTTCGGAGGCAGGGGCCGCTCTGGGGCCAACGTCCTGACTTTC.

This chain uses TRBV6-1 with TRBJ2-5, with TRBD2 matching 11 bases. The DNA matches TRBJ2-7 better at its end, which makes the J call doubtful. The CDR3 spans 18 residues. Germline V gives CDR1 MNHNS, CDR2 SASEGT. CDR3 sequence: CASSERLAGGSSSYEQYF. CDR3 DNA sequence: TGTGCCAGCAGTGAAAGGCTAGCGGGAGGTTCGAGCTCCTACGAGCAGTACTTC.

This clone occurred once. The J gene is TRBJ1-1, the V gene TRBV4-3, with a weak D call TRBD1 (6 bases). Germline V gene data show CDR1 as LGHNA and CDR2 as YSLEER. The V end lost 0 bases, the J end lost 2 bases, and 13 bases lay between the germline ends. The CDR3 spans 16 residues. The CDR3 nucleotides read TGCGCCAGCAGCCAAGACGCTGGGGGCCCAAACACTGAAGCTTTCTTT. Encoded protein: CASSQDAGGPNTEAFF.

This clone appeared once. V usage is TRBV7-9 and J usage is TRBJ1-1, with 10 bases aligning to TRBD1. The CDR3 covers 15 residues. Unmatched junction bases numbered 9, after V lost 8 bases and J lost 3 bases. The germline CDR1 and CDR2 sequences are SEHNR and FQNEAQ (reference sequence). CDR3 bases: TGTGCCAGCCGTTTTGTGGGACAGGGGTACACTGAAGCTTTCTTT. Residues: CASRFVGQGYTEAFF. The whole variable domain, remainder taken from reference TRBV7-9 and TRBJ1-1, is DTGVSQNPRHKITKRGQNVTFRCDPISEHNRLYWYRQTLGQGPEFLTYFQNEAQLEKSRLLSDRFSAERPKGSFSTLEIQRTEQGDSAMYLCASRFVGQGYTEAFFGQGTRLTVV.

The CDR3 DNA is TGCGCCAGCAGCCCGGGACTAGCGGGGGAACAAGAGACCCAGTACTTC. As protein: CASSPGLAGEQETQYF. This chain connects TRBV4-1 to TRBJ2-5, with TRBD2 matching 14 bases. This CDR3 has 16 amino acids. Germline assignment: CDR1 MGHRA and CDR2 YSYEKL. Germline trimming cut 4 bases from V and 2 bases from J; bases unmatched to any gene: 3.

The rearrangement joins TRBV7-2 to TRBJ1-2, with 7 bases matching TRBD1. This CDR3 spans 15 amino acids. CDR1 is SGHTA and CDR2 is FQGNSA in the germline V gene. J lost 1 base, V lost 5 bases, and 7 bases had no gene match. This chain's CDR3 is CASSKQGSVNYGYTF. CDR3 nucleotides: TGTGCCAGCAGCAAACAGGGGAGTGTTAACTATGGCTACACCTTC.

The chain has TRBV18 and TRBJ2-7; a possible D gene is TRBD1 (6 bases). CDR3 size: 15 residues. Trimming removed 4 bases from V and 3 bases from J, with 16 bases in between. CDR1 is KGHSH, CDR2 LQKENI, per germline. CDR3 loop: CASSLTPTGIYEQYF. The DNA for the CDR3 is TGTGCCAGCTCACTTACCCCGACAGGTATCTACGAGCAGTACTTC.

The J gene is TRBJ2-3, the V gene TRBV7-6, with D uncertain. V lost 2 bases and J lost 3, with 3 bases in between. This CDR3 spans 12 amino acids. In germline, CDR1 is SGHVS, CDR2 FNYEAQ. The CDR3 nucleotides are TGTGCCAGCAGCTTAATAACAGATACGCAGTATTTT. It specifies CASSLITDTQYF.

The rearrangement links TRBV4-1 to TRBJ1-1, with TRBD1 as a possible D gene (6 bases). CDR1 MGHRA and CDR2 YSYEKL come from the germline V gene. V shed 10 bases and J shed 4 bases, with 13 bases lying between them. The CDR3 loop spans 12 amino acids. The chain's CDR3 is CATKGRGTEAFF. CDR3 bases: TGCGCCACAAAGGGCAGGGGCACTGAAGCTTTCTTT.

The V call is TRBV7-8, the J call TRBJ2-7; D remains ambiguous. V was shortened by 2 bases and J by 0 bases, with 11 bases between the two germline ends. Per germline, CDR1 SGHVS and CDR2 FQNEAQ. CDR3 length equals 15 residues. Here the CDR3 DNA reads TGTGCCAGCAGCTTATTTGCATCGAGCTCCTACGAGCAGTACTTC. It encodes CASSLFASSSYEQYF.

The chain couples TRBV5-1 to TRBJ2-5; 10 bases match TRBD2. The CDR3 is made up of 14 amino acids. With V trimmed by 4 bases and J by 5 bases, 5 bases remained unmatched. Germline V gene data show CDR1 as SGHRS and CDR2 as YFSETQ. The CDR3 DNA reads as TGCGCCAGCAGCCACAATAGCGGGGGGGAGACCCAGTACTTC. Its translation is CASSHNSGGETQYF.

The genes are TRBV10-3 and TRBJ1-3, with D possibly being TRBD1 (6 bases). The CDR3 is 15 amino acids. CDR1 and CDR2 (germline): ENHRY, SYGVKD. V lost 2 bases and J 2 bases, leaving 10 bases between the germline ends. CDR3 sequence: CAISEDRTAGNTIYF. CDR3 nucleotide sequence: TGTGCCATCAGTGAGGACAGGACGGCTGGAAACACCATATATTTT.

This rearrangement joins TRBV6-4 to TRBJ2-5; TRBD2 matches at 8 bases. The CDR3 sequence is 16 residues long. Germline lookup yields CDR1 MRHNA and CDR2 SNTAGT. V lost 5 bases to trimming and J lost 4 bases; unmatched junction nucleotides: 12. The CDR3 protein is CASSPPPGGGSETQYF. CDR3 nucleotides: TGTGCCAGCAGTCCCCCCCCCGGCGGGGGGTCAGAGACCCAGTACTTC.

CDR3 loop: CASRRTNYGYTF. The CDR3 DNA follows: TGTGCCAGCAGGCGGACTAACTATGGCTACACCTTC. This chain links TRBV5-6 with TRBJ1-2; D is unclear. Deletions cut 5 bases from V and 0 bases from J, with 5 bases between. The CDR3 is made up of 12 amino acids. Germline CDR1 is SGHDT and CDR2 is YYEEEE.

V and J are TRBV4-1 and TRBJ2-3, with 7 bases lining up with TRBD2. Trimming removed 2 bases from V and 6 bases from J; junction bases left unmatched: 5. The CDR3 totals 14 residues. Looked up from germline, CDR1 is MGHRA and CDR2 is YSYEKL. CDR3 protein: CASSQRLAGDTQYF. The CDR3 bases are TGCGCCAGCAGCCAAAGACTAGCAGGGGATACGCAGTATTTT.

The gene calls are TRBV6-1 and TRBJ2-5; no reliable D call. The J call may be incorrect, as the DNA end agrees better with TRBJ2-7. The CDR3 spans 10 residues. Germline V lookup: CDR1 MNHNS, CDR2 SASEGT. The DNA of the CDR3 is TGTGCCAGCGACTCCTACGAGCAGTACTTC. Translation: CASDSYEQYF.

This chain joins TRBV7-9 and TRBJ1-4; D gene uncertain. The CDR3 runs 14 residues. V shed 1 base and J shed 7 bases, with 10 bases lying between them. Germline lookup yields CDR1 SEHNR and CDR2 FQNEAQ (reference sequence). The chain's CDR3 is CASSLERLSEKLFF. Here the CDR3 DNA reads TGTGCCAGCAGCTTAGAGCGATTGTCTGAAAAACTGTTTTTT.

The chain uses TRBV9 and TRBJ1-3; D not certain. This CDR3 region has 17 residues. V was pared by 3 bases and J by 2 bases, with 18 bases between. In germline, CDR1 is SGDLS, CDR2 YYNGEE. The CDR3 sequence: CASSDDPRRVAGNTIYF. In nucleotides, the CDR3 is TGTGCCAGCAGCGATGACCCCCGTCGGGTTGCTGGAAACACCATATATTTT.